This TCR beta chain was captured in a study of lymphopenia after photon versus proton radiotherapy. Repertoires were generated with immunoSEQ multiplex PCR, while TCRdb's copy carries only in-frame clones and drops some. Here the sample spans 15,000 to 20,000 clones, 65% to 90% being singletons. Germline trimming cut 0 bases from V and 4 bases from J; bases unmatched to any gene: 5. CDR1 is SGHAT, CDR2 FQNNGV, per germline. This CDR3 is built from 16 residues. V usage is TRBV11-2 and J usage is TRBJ2-3; 9 bases are shared with TRBD2. The sample consisted of peripheral blood, taken from a patient treated with proton-based radiotherapy. The receptor was isolated from a man aged 65-85 years with pancreatic cancer. CDR3 in amino acids: CASSLDLSGSADTQYF. The CDR3 DNA sequence: TGTGCCAGCAGCTTAGATCTTAGCGGGAGCGCAGATACGCAGTATTTT. The full variable domain, in which reference TRBV11-2 and TRBJ2-3 provide the parts outside the CDR3, is EAGVAQSPRYKIIEKRQSVAFWCNPISGHATLYWYQQILGQGPKLLIQFQNNGVVDDSQLPKDRFSAERLKGVDSTLKIQPAKLEDSAVYLCASSLDLSGSADTQYFGPGTRLTVL.